The rows below give T cell receptor beta chains drawn from one sample of a study of blood T cell repertoires in COVID-19. The repertoire was sequenced with immunoSEQ multiplex PCR; TCRdb's copy has only in-frame clones and lacks some. The repertoire holds some 160,000 clones, 70% to 80% seen once, with about 20% in the top ten. Sequenced input: PBMCs or T cells enriched from blood (not recorded which). The source is a woman in her 70s in a cohort exposed to, infected with or recovered from COVID-19 (not recorded which). Both conserved end residues are trimmed from each CDR3. The order of the fields is V gene, CDR3 protein.

>TRBV6-1
ASSERTGDNYGYT
>TRBV9
ASSVGTATRETQY
>TRBV3-1/TRBV3-2
ASSTPSSGYGYT
>TRBV30
AWSGGGLRQPQH
>TRBV12-3/TRBV12-4
ASSYTGANVLT
>TRBV5-1
ASSVTRSSYNEQF
>TRBV12-3/TRBV12-4
ASSFPGSPLH
>TRBV7-8
ASTELYRAETQY
>TRBV30
AWSVGGGGETQY
>TRBV10-1
ASSPGTSEYTQY
>TRBV7-8
ASSPGTNTGELF
>TRBV7-2
ASSRTSGSLNEQF
>TRBV5-1
ASSSGNGDYGYT
>TRBV10-3
ATSSPTILSSTDTQY
>TRBV2
ASSGTGGLTANEKLF
>TRBV6-5
ASRDGSTYEQY
>TRBV11-2
ASSFFGWQRGYNEQF
>TRBV6-5
ASREPDRSYGYT
>TRBV12-5
ASGWSTGELF
>TRBV28
ASSDPGTGVNEAF
>TRBV19
ASSGPGQGATYSNQPQH
>TRBV5-1
ASSLGDTGYNSPLH
>TRBV10-3
AISDPRVAGSYEQY
>TRBV5-1
ASSLRGNEKLF
>TRBV6-1
ASSETTGDEQY
>TRBV4-1
ASTDTNTGELF
>TRBV11-3
ASSLAGVVDIQY
>TRBV28
ASTSQGAVLLYEQY
>TRBV6-5
ASRPGTGGYNEQF
>TRBV7-9
ASSLDDSQETQY
>TRBV4-2
ASSQDRRVATYNPEQF
>TRBV2
ASSEALRGIGF
>TRBV19
ASSPRATDTQY
>TRBV18
ASSLMAGGNQPQH
>TRBV28
ASSRGRAGQNSPLH
>TRBV7-3
ASSLKMGLVPYNEQF
>TRBV30
ASLYRENYGYT
>TRBV4-3
ASSQGTGSSYEQY
>TRBV6-2/TRBV6-3
ASNPGQTLSYQPQH
>TRBV7-9
ASSLGMGAGYGYT
>TRBV6-5
ASSSSTGSRSF
>TRBV9
ASSVGGLNTGELF